The TCR beta chain described here comes from a study of OX40 agonist ivuxolimab in advanced cancers. Study summary: Ivuxolimab, an agonistic anti-OX40 (CD134) antibody, was given to patients.

TCRdb's table, derived via immunoSEQ multiplex PCR, lists solely in-frame clones and lacks some. This sample carries more than 65,000 clones, approximately 81% of them seen once, and the ten largest clones take about 6.3%. With V trimmed by 4 bases and J by 6 bases, 4 bases remained unmatched. This CDR3 has 14 amino acids. The germline CDR1 and CDR2 sequences are SGHTA and FQGNSA. Broader study findings: A proportion of nonresponders additionally exhibited low normalized T-cell clonal expansion.

For this clone: The antigen remains unidentified.

Here the sequenced sample was CD4+ or CD8+ T cells sorted from blood, taken in a trial of the OX40 agonist ivuxolimab. The TCR was taken from an adult with an advanced solid tumor such as melanoma, head and neck, liver or kidney cancer. The genes are TRBV7-2 and TRBJ2-4; 9 bases are a match to TRBD1. Here the CDR3 DNA reads TGTGCCAGCAGCTCCCAACAGGGGGCAAACATTCAGTACTTC. Its translation: CASSSQQGANIQYF.